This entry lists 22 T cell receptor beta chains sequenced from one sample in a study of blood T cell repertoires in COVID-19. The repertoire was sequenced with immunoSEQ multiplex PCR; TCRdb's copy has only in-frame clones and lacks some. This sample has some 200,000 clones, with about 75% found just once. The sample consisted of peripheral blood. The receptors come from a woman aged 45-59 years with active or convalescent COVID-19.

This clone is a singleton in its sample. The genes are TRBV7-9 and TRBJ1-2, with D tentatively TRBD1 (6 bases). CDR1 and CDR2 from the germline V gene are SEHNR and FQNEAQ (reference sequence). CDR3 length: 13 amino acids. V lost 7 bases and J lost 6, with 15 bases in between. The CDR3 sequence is CASMAGDLDGYTF. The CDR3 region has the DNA TGTGCCAGCATGGCAGGGGACCTCGATGGCTACACCTTC.

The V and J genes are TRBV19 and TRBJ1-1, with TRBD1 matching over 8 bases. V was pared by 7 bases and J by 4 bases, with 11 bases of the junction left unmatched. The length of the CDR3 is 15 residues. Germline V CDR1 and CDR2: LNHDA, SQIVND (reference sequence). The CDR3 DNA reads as TGTGCCAGTACCACGCGGACAGGGCGGGGCACTGAAGCTTTCTTT. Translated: CASTTRTGRGTEAFF. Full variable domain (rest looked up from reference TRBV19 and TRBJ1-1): DGGITQSPKYLFRKEGQNVTLSCEQNLNHDAMYWYRQDPGQGLRLIYYSQIVNDFQKGDIAEGYSVSREKKESFPLTVTSAQKNPTAFYLCASTTRTGRGTEAFFGQGTRLTVV.

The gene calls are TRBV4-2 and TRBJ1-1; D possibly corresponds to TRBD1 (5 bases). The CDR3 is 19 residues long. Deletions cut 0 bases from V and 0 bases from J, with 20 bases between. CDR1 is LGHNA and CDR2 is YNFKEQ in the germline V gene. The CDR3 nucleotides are TGTGCCAGCAGCCAAGAAGTCCCGACAGACCCAAAGATGAACACTGAAGCTTTCTTT. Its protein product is CASSQEVPTDPKMNTEAFF.

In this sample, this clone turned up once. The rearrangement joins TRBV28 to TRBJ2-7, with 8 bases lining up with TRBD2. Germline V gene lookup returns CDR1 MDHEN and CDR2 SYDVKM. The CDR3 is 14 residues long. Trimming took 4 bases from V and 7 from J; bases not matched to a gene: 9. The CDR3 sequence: CASSSTSAEGEQYF. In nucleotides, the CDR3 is TGTGCCAGCAGTTCGACTAGCGCGGAGGGGGAGCAGTACTTC.

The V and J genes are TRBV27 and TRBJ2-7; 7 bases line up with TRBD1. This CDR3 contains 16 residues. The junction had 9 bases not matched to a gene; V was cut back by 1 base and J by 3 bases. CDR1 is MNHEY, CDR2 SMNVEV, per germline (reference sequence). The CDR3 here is CASSLYPPRDSYEQYF. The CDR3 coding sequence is TGTGCCAGCAGTTTATATCCGCCCCGGGACAGCTACGAGCAGTACTTC.

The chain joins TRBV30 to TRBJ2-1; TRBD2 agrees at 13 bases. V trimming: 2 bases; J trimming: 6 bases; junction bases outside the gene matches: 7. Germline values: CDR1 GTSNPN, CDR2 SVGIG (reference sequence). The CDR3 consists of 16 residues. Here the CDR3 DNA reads TGTGCCTGGAGTCCTGGATGGACTAGCGGGGGCAATGAGCAGTTCTTC. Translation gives CAWSPGWTSGGNEQFF.

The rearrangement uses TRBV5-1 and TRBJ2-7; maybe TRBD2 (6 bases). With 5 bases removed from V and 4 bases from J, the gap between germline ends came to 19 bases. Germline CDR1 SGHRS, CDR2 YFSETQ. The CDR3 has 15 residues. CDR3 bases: TGCGCCAGCAGTGGTAAACGGTGGGGGGTTTACGAGCAGTACTTC. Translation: CASSGKRWGVYEQYF.

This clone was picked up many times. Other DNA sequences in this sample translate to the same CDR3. CDR3 in amino acids: CASSLRGQGHGYTF. In nucleotides, the CDR3 is TGTGCCAGCAGCTTAAGGGGACAGGGGCATGGCTACACCTTC. V gene TRBV7-2 combines with J gene TRBJ1-2; 10 bases agree with TRBD1. J lost 6 bases, V lost 2 bases, and 3 bases had no gene match. Germline values: CDR1 SGHTA, CDR2 FQGNSA. The CDR3 runs to 14 residues.

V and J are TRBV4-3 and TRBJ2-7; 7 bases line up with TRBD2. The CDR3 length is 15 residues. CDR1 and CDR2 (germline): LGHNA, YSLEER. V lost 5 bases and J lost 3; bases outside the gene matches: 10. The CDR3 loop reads CASSEGLAVGYEQYF. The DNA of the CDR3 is TGCGCCAGCAGCGAGGGGCTAGCGGTGGGCTACGAGCAGTACTTC.

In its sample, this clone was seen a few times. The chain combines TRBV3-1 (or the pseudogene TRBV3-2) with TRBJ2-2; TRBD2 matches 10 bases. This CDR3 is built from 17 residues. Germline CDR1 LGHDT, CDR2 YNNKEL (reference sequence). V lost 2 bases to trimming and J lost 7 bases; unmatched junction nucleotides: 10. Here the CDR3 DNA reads TGTGCCAGCAGCCAAAGCCTAGCGGGAGTCGGGGGCGGGGAGCTGTTTTTT. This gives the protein CASSQSLAGVGGGELFF.

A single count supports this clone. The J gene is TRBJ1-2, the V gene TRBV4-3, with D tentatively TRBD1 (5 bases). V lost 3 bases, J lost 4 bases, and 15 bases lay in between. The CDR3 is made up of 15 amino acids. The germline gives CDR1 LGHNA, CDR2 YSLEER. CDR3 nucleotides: TGCGCCAGCAGCCATCCCTCGGGGGGGGGCTATGGCTACACCTTC. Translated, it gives CASSHPSGGGYGYTF.

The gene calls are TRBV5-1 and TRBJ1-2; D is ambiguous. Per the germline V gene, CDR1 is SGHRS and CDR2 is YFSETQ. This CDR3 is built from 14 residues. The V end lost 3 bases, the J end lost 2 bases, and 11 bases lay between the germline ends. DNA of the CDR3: TGCGCCAGCAGCTCAGAGGGAGCGAACTATGGCTACACCTTC. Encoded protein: CASSSEGANYGYTF. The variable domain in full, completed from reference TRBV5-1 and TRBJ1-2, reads KAGVTQTPRYLIKTRGQQVTLSCSPISGHRSVSWYQQTPGQGLQFLFEYFSETQRNKGNFPGRFSGRQFSNSRSEMNVSTLELGDSALYLCASSSEGANYGYTFGSGTRLTVV.

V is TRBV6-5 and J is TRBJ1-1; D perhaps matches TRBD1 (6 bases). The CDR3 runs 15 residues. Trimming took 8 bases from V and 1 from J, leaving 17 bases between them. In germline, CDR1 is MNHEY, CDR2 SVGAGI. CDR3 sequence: CASFGRGAGNTEAFF. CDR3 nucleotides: TGTGCCAGCTTCGGACGGGGGGCAGGGAACACTGAAGCTTTCTTT.

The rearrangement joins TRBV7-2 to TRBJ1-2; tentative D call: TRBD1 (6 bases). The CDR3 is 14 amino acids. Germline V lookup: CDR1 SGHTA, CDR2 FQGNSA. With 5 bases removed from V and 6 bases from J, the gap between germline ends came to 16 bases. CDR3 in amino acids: CASSLGQLGDGYTF. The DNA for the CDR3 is TGTGCCAGCAGCCTCGGACAGCTAGGAGATGGCTACACCTTC.

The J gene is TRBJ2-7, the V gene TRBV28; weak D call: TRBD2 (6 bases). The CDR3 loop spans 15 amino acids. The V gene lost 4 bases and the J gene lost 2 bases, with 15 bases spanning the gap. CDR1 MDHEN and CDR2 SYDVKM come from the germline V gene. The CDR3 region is CASSSAGTITYEQYF. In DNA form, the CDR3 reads TGTGCCAGCAGTTCGGCGGGAACGATTACCTACGAGCAGTACTTC.

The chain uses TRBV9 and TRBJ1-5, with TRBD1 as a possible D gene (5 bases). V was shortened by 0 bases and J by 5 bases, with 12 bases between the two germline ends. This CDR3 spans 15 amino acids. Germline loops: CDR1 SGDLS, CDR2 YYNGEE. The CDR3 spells CASSVEGVPHQPQHF. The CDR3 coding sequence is TGTGCCAGCAGCGTAGAAGGGGTTCCCCATCAGCCCCAGCATTTT.

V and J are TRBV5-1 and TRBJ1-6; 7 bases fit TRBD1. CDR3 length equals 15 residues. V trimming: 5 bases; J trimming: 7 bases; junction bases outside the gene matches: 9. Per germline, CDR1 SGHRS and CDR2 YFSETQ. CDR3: CASRKTGTANSPLHF. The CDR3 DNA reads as TGCGCCAGCAGGAAAACCGGGACAGCGAATTCACCCCTCCACTTT.

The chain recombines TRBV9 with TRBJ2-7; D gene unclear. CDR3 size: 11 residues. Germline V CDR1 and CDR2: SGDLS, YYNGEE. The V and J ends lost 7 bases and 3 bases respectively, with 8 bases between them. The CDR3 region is CASGDNYEQYF. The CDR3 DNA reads TGTGCCAGCGGCGATAACTACGAGCAGTACTTC.

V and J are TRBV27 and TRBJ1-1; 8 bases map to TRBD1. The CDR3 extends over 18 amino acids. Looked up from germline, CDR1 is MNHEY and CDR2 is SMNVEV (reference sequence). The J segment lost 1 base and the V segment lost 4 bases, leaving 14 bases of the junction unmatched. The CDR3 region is CASSYNRDRRLSNTEAFF. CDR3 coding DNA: TGTGCCAGCAGTTACAACCGGGACAGGCGGCTATCGAACACTGAAGCTTTCTTT.

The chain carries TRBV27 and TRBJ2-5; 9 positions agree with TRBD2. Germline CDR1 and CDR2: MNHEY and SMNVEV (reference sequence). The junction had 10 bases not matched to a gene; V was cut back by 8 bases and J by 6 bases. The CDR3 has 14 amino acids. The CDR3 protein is CASAEVAGVQTQYF. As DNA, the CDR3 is TGTGCCAGCGCCGAGGTAGCGGGAGTTCAGACCCAGTACTTC.

Written as DNA, the CDR3 is TGTGCCAGCAGTGAGGGGGGGGCTGGGGCCAACGTCCTGACTTTC. This sequence encodes CASSEGGAGANVLTF. This chain connects TRBV2 to TRBJ2-6, with 7 bases matching TRBD2. The V gene's germline CDR1 is SNHLY and CDR2 FYNNEI. This CDR3 has 15 amino acids. After removal of 3 bases from V and 2 bases from J, the junction contained 1 base not matched to a gene.

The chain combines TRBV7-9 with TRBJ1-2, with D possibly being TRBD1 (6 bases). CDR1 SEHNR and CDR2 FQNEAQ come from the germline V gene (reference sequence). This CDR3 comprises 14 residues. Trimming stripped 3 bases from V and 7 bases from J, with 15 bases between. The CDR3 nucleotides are TGTGCCAGCAGCTTTCAGGGGTTCGGGTTTGGCTACACCTTC. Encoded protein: CASSFQGFGFGYTF.